This T cell receptor (beta chain) was captured by sequencing in a study of early T cells in non-severe SARS-CoV-2 infection. Notes on the study in general: There was a bias toward anti-spike CD8 responses in VDJdb matching, which missed private and CD4 specificities.

Individually, cDNA molecules had unique molecular identifiers attached to them. MiXCR, run by TCRdb on the 5' RACE reads, gives a single entry per CDR3 protein. Altogether roughly 60,000 distinct CDR3 sequences are present, 6% to 8.5% being singletons, with the ten largest covering under 3.5%. This clonotype was seen at least ten times. Its target is unknown. The germline V gene encodes CDR1 MNHNY and CDR2 SVGAGI (reference sequence). Deletions cut 0 bases from V and 7 bases from J, with 15 bases between. There are 15 residues in the CDR3. This chain uses TRBV6-6 with TRBJ1-1; possible D gene TRBD1, 6 bases. Source material: whole blood. The TCR was taken from an adult who was a healthcare worker with PCR-confirmed SARS-CoV-2 infection or an uninfected control (not recorded which). CDR3 DNA: TGTGCCAGCAGTTACTCGAAGAGGGGGGCGGGTGAAGCTTTCTTT. Residues: CASSYSKRGAGEAFF.